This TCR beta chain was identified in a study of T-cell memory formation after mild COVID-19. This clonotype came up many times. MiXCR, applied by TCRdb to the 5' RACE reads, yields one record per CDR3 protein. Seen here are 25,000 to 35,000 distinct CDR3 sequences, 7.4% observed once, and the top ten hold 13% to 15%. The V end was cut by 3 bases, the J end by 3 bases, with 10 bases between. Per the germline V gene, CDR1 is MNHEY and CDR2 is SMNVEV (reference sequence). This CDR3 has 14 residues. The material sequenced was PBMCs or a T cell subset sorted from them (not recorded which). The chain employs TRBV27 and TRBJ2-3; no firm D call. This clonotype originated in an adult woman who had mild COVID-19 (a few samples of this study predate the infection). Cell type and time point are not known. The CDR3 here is CASSFTRATDTQYF. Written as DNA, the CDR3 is TGTGCCAGCAGTTTCACAAGGGCGACAGATACGCAGTATTTT.